Listed below are T cell receptor beta chains from one sample, sequenced in a study of shared clonotypes between healthy human individuals. Sequencing used immunoSEQ multiplex PCR; TCRdb keeps in-frame clones, though not all of them. The sample lists more than 2 million clones, roughly 94% occurring once. Sample: naive CD4+ T cells sorted from blood. These receptors originate from a man aged 18 to 30 in good health. CDR3s include the opening cysteine and the closing phenylalanine or tryptophan. A row's size may be missing; if present it is once, few, many or a size class.

TRBV4-2,.,TRBJ1-1,CASSRQDRGDAFF
TRBV4-1,.,TRBJ2-5,CASSQDRGFQETQYF
TRBV7-8,.,TRBJ2-5,CASSLWTSQETQYF
TRBV6-1,.,TRBJ2-2,CASRRLAGGELFF
TRBV5-6,.,TRBJ1-2,CASSSDSWNGYTF
TRBV4-1,.,TRBJ1-6,CASSLPTEDNSPLHF
TRBV5-1,.,TRBJ2-2,CASSLGDTGELFF
TRBV5-1,once,TRBJ2-1,CASTPRDLYNEQFF
TRBV5-6,.,TRBJ1-2,CASRRDLQGGYTF
TRBV4-3,.,TRBJ1-6,CASSRVGVASPLHF
TRBV5-4,.,TRBJ2-1,CASVDGGLNNEQFF
TRBV7-2,.,TRBJ2-1,CASSSLAGPYNEQFF
TRBV30,.,TRBJ1-1,CAWTRTARGATEAFF
TRBV2,.,TRBJ2-6,CASSKDNSGANVLTF
TRBV7-9,.,TRBJ2-7,CASSLRRQSYEQYF
TRBV6-9,.,TRBJ2-1,CASSPWGAAGGSPYNEQFF
TRBV7-2,.,TRBJ1-1,CASTFRGAGEAFF
TRBV5-6,.,TRBJ1-2,CASSSGQGENYGYTF
TRBV6-5,.,TRBJ1-6,CASSYSRQGDSPLHF
TRBV10-3,.,TRBJ2-7,CAISESRADSYEQYF
TRBV19,.,TRBJ1-1,CASSMVTATEAFF
TRBV7-9,.,TRBJ2-7,CANRQGLGEQYF
TRBV6-1,.,TRBJ1-1,CASRITGNTEAFF
TRBV6-6,.,TRBJ1-5,CASSPRLQSSAKPQHF
TRBV2,.,TRBJ2-7,CAGRGAYSYEQYF
TRBV27,.,TRBJ2-3,CASSFSGRVADTQYF
TRBV2,.,TRBJ2-6,CASIEQSAGANVLTF
TRBV18,.,TRBJ2-6,CASSPPGPGANVLTF
TRBV5-1,.,TRBJ2-7,CASSLATGGGHEQYF
TRBV2,once,TRBJ1-6,CASTPEINSPLHF
TRBV7-9,.,TRBJ2-1,CASSPHALTSGGWSEQFF
TRBV19,many,TRBJ1-5,CASSPGSGGNQPQHF
TRBV7-9,.,TRBJ2-2,CASSSDRWASGRAGELFF
TRBV2,.,TRBJ1-1,CASSVDTRFFTEAFF
TRBV2,.,TRBJ2-1,CASSGVQDISYNEQFF
TRBV9,.,TRBJ2-3,CASSLTKVAGVDTQYF
TRBV19,.,TRBJ1-5,CASSPRDWPQHF
TRBV19,.,TRBJ1-5,CASSGTGNQPQHF
TRBV10-1,.,TRBJ2-3,CASSEFSGSADTQYF
TRBV4-1,.,TRBJ2-1,CASSLWAEDVYNEQFF
TRBV5-4,.,TRBJ1-3,CASSFGPSSGNTIYF
TRBV28,once,TRBJ2-3,CASSLPNQKADTQYF